The TCR beta chain described here comes from a study of CD8 T cells in ankylosing spondylitis. Findings and limits, study-wide: Earlier reports found some motif variants in synovial fluid and blood in reactive arthritis.

This clonotype was seen many times. Its antigen is unknown. This CDR3 is built from 13 residues. In germline, CDR1 is SGHAT, CDR2 FQNNGV. V lost 0 bases and J 8 bases, leaving 10 bases between the germline ends. Via MiXCR, TCRdb re-called the 5' RACE reads, giving one row per CDR3 protein. The sample lists about 150,000 distinct CDR3 sequences; 40% to 50% were seen once. The TCR sequence derives from a male donor with ankylosing spondylitis. This rearrangement joins TRBV11-2 to TRBJ1-1; D not certain. Source material: synovial fluid, either unsorted or a sorted T cell fraction (not recorded which). The CDR3 nucleotides are TGTGCCAGCAGCTTAGATAGTGGCCGGGAAGCTTTCTTT. Translating gives CASSLDSGREAFF.